Presented here are 17 T cell receptor beta chains from one specimen sequenced in a study of CD8+ T cells in alopecia areata. RNA extraction was followed by reverse transcription into cDNA, which acted as the sequencing template. The protocol was immunoSEQ multiplex PCR, while the TCRdb copy is restricted to in-frame clones and leaves out a portion. The table includes fewer than 80,000 clones, 55% to 65% detected once. Sequencing used CD8+ T cells sorted from blood, obtained at week 0. These receptors all come from a human donor with alopecia areata.

The rearrangement joins TRBV27 to TRBJ2-7, with D uncertain. Trimming removed 0 bases from V and 2 bases from J, with 8 bases in between. The length of the CDR3 is 14 residues. The germline V gene encodes CDR1 MNHEY and CDR2 SMNVEV (reference sequence). CDR3 loop: CASSLSSPPYEQYF. The CDR3 DNA follows: TGTGCCAGCAGTTTATCTAGCCCACCCTACGAGCAGTACTTC.

The chain carries TRBV5-4 and TRBJ1-1; 8 nucleotides match TRBD1. With V trimmed by 4 bases and J by 6 bases, 11 bases remained unmatched. The CDR3 covers 15 residues. Germline V CDR1 and CDR2: SGHNT, YYREEE (reference sequence). CDR3 bases: TGTGCCAGCAGCGACGACAGGGGTGGTCGGGCTGAAGCTTTCTTT. Translation gives CASSDDRGGRAEAFF.

This clone came up a few times. The genes are TRBV7-2 and TRBJ1-2, with 7 bases fitting TRBD1. Trimming cost V 3 bases and J 4 bases; bases outside gene matches: 8. Germline V lookup: CDR1 SGHTA, CDR2 FQGNSA. CDR3 length: 15 amino acids. CDR3 residues: CASSFYRGGGYGYTF. CDR3 DNA sequence: TGTGCCAGCAGCTTTTACAGGGGCGGTGGCTATGGCTACACCTTC.

DNA of the CDR3: TGTGCCAGCAAGGTTTGGCGGGATAATTCACCCCTCCACTTT. This translates into CASKVWRDNSPLHF. The gene calls are TRBV2 and TRBJ1-6; D is unclear. The germline CDR1 and CDR2 sequences are SNHLY and FYNNEI. This CDR3 has 14 amino acids. Between the trimmed V and J ends, which lost 7 bases and 5 bases, there was a span of 12 bases.

The rearrangement joins TRBV21-1 to TRBJ2-6. TRBV21-1 is described as a pseudogene. The CDR3 is 9 amino acids. For the CDR3, the DNA is TGTGCCAGCGCCGAAGTCCTGACTTTC. Translation: CASAEVLTF.

The gene calls are TRBV29-1 and TRBJ2-1, with D perhaps TRBD2 (5 bases). The V gene's germline CDR1 is SQVTM and CDR2 ANQGSEA. This CDR3 region has 16 residues. V was cut by 6 bases and J by 0 bases, with 18 bases left in between. CDR3 sequence reads: CSVPPDFSVSYNEQFF. The CDR3 DNA reads as TGCAGCGTGCCTCCGGACTTCTCCGTCTCCTACAATGAGCAGTTCTTC.

V usage is TRBV7-8 and J usage is TRBJ2-5; TRBD2 matches 11 bases. This CDR3 contains 16 residues. Trimming removed 7 bases from V and 1 base from J; junction bases left unmatched: 8. CDR1 and CDR2 from the germline V gene are SGHVS and FQNEAQ. CDR3: CASTSLAGVGQETQYF. CDR3 DNA: TGTGCCAGCACCTCACTAGCGGGAGTCGGCCAAGAGACCCAGTACTTC.

For the CDR3, the DNA is TGCGCCAGCAGCATCTACAGTAATCCTAACTATGGCTACACCTTC. Translation gives CASSIYSNPNYGYTF. This rearrangement joins TRBV5-1 to TRBJ1-2; no clear D. This CDR3 has 15 residues. CDR1 is SGHRS, CDR2 YFSETQ, per germline. V lost 4 bases, J lost 0 bases, and 13 bases lay in between.

The chain employs TRBV29-1 and TRBJ1-2; D is unclear. CDR3 length: 14 amino acids. The V gene lost 6 bases and the J gene lost 0 bases, with 14 bases spanning the gap. The germline V gene encodes CDR1 SQVTM and CDR2 ANQGSEA. The CDR3 protein is CSVVEREPNYGYTF. CDR3 DNA: TGCAGCGTCGTGGAGCGGGAACCTAACTATGGCTACACCTTC.

The chain employs TRBV29-1 and TRBJ2-1; 7 nucleotides agree with TRBD2. Per germline, CDR1 SQVTM and CDR2 ANQGSEA. CDR3 length equals 17 residues. With 3 bases clipped from V and 3 bases from J, the junction kept 14 bases outside the gene matches. CDR3 sequence: CSVELAENAVRYNEQFF. The CDR3 DNA reads TGCAGCGTTGAGCTAGCGGAGAATGCTGTTCGCTACAATGAGCAGTTCTTC.

This chain uses TRBV6-5 with TRBJ2-7; D gene ambiguous. Trimming took 5 bases from V and 2 from J, leaving 10 bases between them. The germline CDR1 and CDR2 sequences are MNHEY and SVGAGI. The CDR3 has 13 residues. CDR3: CASSPDGAYEQYF. CDR3 DNA: TGTGCCAGCAGTCCGGACGGAGCCTACGAGCAGTACTTC.

The chain is built from TRBV4-1 and TRBJ2-1, with TRBD1 matching over 7 bases. CDR3 length equals 16 residues. V dropped 3 bases and J dropped 6; count of bases not matched to a gene: 11. The germline gives CDR1 MGHRA, CDR2 YSYEKL. This chain's CDR3 is CASSHESLDRANEQFF. DNA of the CDR3: TGCGCCAGCAGCCATGAATCCCTTGACAGGGCCAATGAGCAGTTCTTC.

The CDR3 protein is CASSLSGWGEQYF. DNA of the CDR3: TGTGCCAGCAGTTTATCAGGGTGGGGCGAGCAGTACTTC. This chain joins TRBV27 and TRBJ2-7; no clear D. Germline values: CDR1 MNHEY, CDR2 SMNVEV (reference sequence). Trimming pared 0 bases from V and 6 bases from J, leaving 9 bases between. The CDR3 is 13 amino acids.

V and J are TRBV7-9 and TRBJ1-2, with D tentatively TRBD1 (6 bases). The length of the CDR3 is 14 residues. V lost 5 bases, J lost 2 bases, and 12 bases lay in between. CDR1 and CDR2 (germline): SEHNR, FQNEAQ (reference sequence). CDR3 sequence (DNA): TGTGCCAGCAGCACGGACAGAACCAACTATGGCTACACCTTC. Translation gives CASSTDRTNYGYTF.

The chain carries TRBV30 and TRBJ1-4; D is unclear. Trimming left V 0 bases short and J 7 bases short, with 15 bases between. Per germline, CDR1 GTSNPN and CDR2 SVGIG (reference sequence). The CDR3 loop spans 15 amino acids. CDR3: CAWSVRSGRGEKLFF. The CDR3 DNA follows: TGTGCCTGGAGTGTACGTAGCGGTCGGGGTGAAAAACTGTTTTTT.

This chain links TRBV30 with TRBJ1-1; no clear D gene. V was shortened by 0 bases and J by 4 bases, with 12 bases between the two germline ends. CDR3 length: 14 amino acids. From germline, CDR1 is GTSNPN and CDR2 SVGIG (reference sequence). CDR3 DNA sequence: TGTGCCTGGAGTGTTAGGTTTTATGGCACTGAAGCTTTCTTT. This sequence encodes CAWSVRFYGTEAFF.

The chain combines TRBV27 with TRBJ2-7; 9 nucleotides align to TRBD1. J lost 2 bases, V lost 2 bases, and 4 bases had no gene match. This CDR3 is built from 15 residues. The germline V gene has CDR1 MNHEY and CDR2 SMNVEV (reference sequence). The DNA of the CDR3 is TGTGCCAGCAGTTTAACCCGACAGGGGGCCTACGAGCAGTACTTC. Amino acid sequence: CASSLTRQGAYEQYF.